Below, 13 T cell receptor beta chains from the same sample are listed, as sequenced in a study of T cell responses to AZD1222 COVID-19 vaccine. Here immunoSEQ multiplex PCR was the method, and the copy in TCRdb shows in-frame clones only, minus some. The sample comprises some 100,000 clones, more than 75% of which are singletons, and under 4.5% rests with the top ten. Specimen: peripheral blood, collected on day 0 of MenACWY control vaccination. These receptors all stem from an adult in good health.

As DNA, the CDR3 is TGTGCCAGCAGCCTGGGACCTCAGAACACTGAAGCTTTCTTT. Residues: CASSLGPQNTEAFF. The chain has TRBV7-2 and TRBJ1-1, with TRBD1 as a possible D gene (5 bases). V dropped 5 bases and J dropped 1 base, with 11 bases sitting between them. The CDR3 consists of 14 residues. CDR1 is SGHTA, CDR2 FQGNSA, per germline.

The chain joins TRBV7-8 to TRBJ1-2; D unclear. Trimming removed 1 base at V and 4 bases at J, with 10 bases between. There are 14 residues in the CDR3. CDR1 and CDR2 from the germline V gene are SGHVS and FQNEAQ. CDR3 region: CASSLGSVGYGYTF. In nucleotides, the CDR3 is TGTGCCAGCAGCTTAGGGAGTGTTGGCTATGGCTACACCTTC.

The rearrangement uses TRBV14 and TRBJ1-1, with D perhaps matching TRBD1 (6 bases). The germline CDR1 and CDR2 sequences are SGHDN and FVKESK. Trimming pared 0 bases from V and 0 bases from J, leaving 14 bases between. This CDR3 has 17 residues. CDR3 residues: CASSQDERQVLNTEAFF. The CDR3 coding sequence is TGTGCCAGCAGCCAAGACGAGAGACAGGTACTGAACACTGAAGCTTTCTTT.

This sequence joins TRBV28 and TRBJ1-5; D unresolved. Trimming left V 10 bases short and J 3 bases short, with 13 bases between. Germline V CDR1 and CDR2: MDHEN, SYDVKM. The CDR3 has 13 amino acids. The CDR3, as DNA: TGTGCCACGATAAGGGCCCACAATCAGCCCCAGCATTTT. It is translated as CATIRAHNQPQHF.

The chain uses TRBV7-2 and TRBJ1-5; D not certain. Germline V CDR1 and CDR2: SGHTA, FQGNSA. This CDR3 comprises 17 residues. V shed 1 base and J shed 2 bases, with 15 bases lying between them. CDR3 amino acids: CASSLDLVGAGNQPQHF. The CDR3 coding sequence is TGTGCCAGCAGCTTAGATCTAGTGGGCGCGGGCAATCAGCCCCAGCATTTT. The variable domain in full, with the rest retrieved from reference TRBV7-2 and TRBJ1-5, is GAGVSQSPSNKVTEKGKDVELRCDPISGHTALYWYRQSLGQGLEFLIYFQGNSAPDKSGLPSDRFSAERTGGSVSTLTIQRTQQEDSAVYLCASSLDLVGAGNQPQHFGDGTRLSIL.

The chain combines TRBV7-2 with TRBJ1-5; the match to TRBD1 covers 7 bases. The CDR3 length is 17 residues. Germline V CDR1 and CDR2: SGHTA, FQGNSA. With V trimmed by 5 bases and J by 0 bases, 10 bases remained unmatched. The CDR3 bases are TGTGCCAGCAGCCGCCGGACAGGCGATTATAGCAATCAGCCCCAGCATTTT. Amino acid sequence: CASSRRTGDYSNQPQHF.

The genes are TRBV28 and TRBJ1-3; TRBD1 matches at 7 bases. CDR1 and CDR2 from the germline V gene are MDHEN and SYDVKM. This CDR3 is built from 16 residues. V lost 2 bases and J lost 4; bases outside the gene matches: 8. This CDR3 reads CASSLAGGTGGNTIYF. The CDR3 DNA reads TGTGCCAGCAGTTTAGCAGGGGGAACCGGGGGAAACACCATATATTTT.

The table lists this clone with a few counts. The rearrangement links TRBV11-3 to TRBJ1-1; the D is unclear. Per germline, CDR1 SGHNT and CDR2 YENEEA. V shed 3 bases and J shed 1 base, with 6 bases lying between them. The CDR3 spans 13 residues. This CDR3 is CASSFHANTEAFF. The CDR3 DNA follows: TGTGCCAGCAGCTTTCATGCGAACACTGAAGCTTTCTTT.

The genes are TRBV28 and TRBJ1-1; possibly TRBD1 for D (6 bases). The CDR3 is 14 amino acids. Per the germline V gene, CDR1 is MDHEN and CDR2 is SYDVKM. Trimming stripped 7 bases from V and 0 bases from J, with 12 bases between. For the CDR3, the DNA is TGTGCCAGCACAGCAGGGGCCATGAACACTGAAGCTTTCTTT. This encodes CASTAGAMNTEAFF. Complete variable domain (other parts from reference TRBV28 and TRBJ1-1): DVKVTQSSRYLVKRTGEKVFLECVQDMDHENMFWYRQDPGLGLRLIYFSYDVKMKEKGDIPEGYSVSREKKERFSLILESASTNQTSMYLCASTAGAMNTEAFFGQGTRLTVV.

This clone was picked up a small number of times. The chain has TRBV5-4 and TRBJ1-1; 7 bases align to TRBD1. Germline V gene lookup returns CDR1 SGHNT and CDR2 YYREEE (reference sequence). The CDR3 runs to 15 residues. V shed 3 bases, J shed 1 base, and the junction held 6 bases outside the gene matches. CDR3 DNA: TGTGCCAGCAGCTCGAGGAACAGGGGGAACACTGAAGCTTTCTTT. This codes for CASSSRNRGNTEAFF.

This rearrangement joins TRBV6-4 to TRBJ2-1; D uncertain. The CDR3 consists of 11 residues. Germline V gives CDR1 MRHNA, CDR2 SNTAGT. V shed 4 bases and J shed 15 bases, with 13 bases lying between them. The CDR3 DNA is TGTGCCAGCAGTGCAGGTCTCCAGTGGTTCTTC. This codes for CASSAGLQWFF.

The chain has TRBV7-2 and TRBJ1-2, with D tentatively TRBD1 (6 bases). The CDR3 covers 18 residues. Looked up from germline, CDR1 is SGHTA and CDR2 is FQGNSA. V lost 4 bases, J lost 7 bases, and 28 bases lay in between. The DNA for the CDR3 is TGTGCCAGCAGCTCAGTCGGGGACATAGGGAGGATCGTTTCTGGCTACACCTTC. This gives the protein CASSSVGDIGRIVSGYTF.

V and J are TRBV4-2 and TRBJ2-1; D may be TRBD1 (6 bases). CDR1 and CDR2 from the germline V gene are LGHNA and YNFKEQ. Trimming stripped 0 bases from V and 2 bases from J, with 14 bases between. The CDR3 is made up of 17 amino acids. CDR3 amino acids: CASSQDNEGVAYNEQFF. In DNA, the CDR3 is TGTGCCAGCAGCCAAGATAATGAGGGGGTAGCCTACAATGAGCAGTTCTTC.